The present T cell receptor beta chain was sequenced within a study of OX40 agonist ivuxolimab in advanced cancers. Study-level background: Patients in dose escalation had liver, melanoma, kidney or head and neck cancers. Study observations and caveats: CD8+ T cells averaged more expanded clones than CD4+. Partial responders dosed at 0.1-3.0 mg/kg displayed clonal expansion ranking among the lowest. Dosing at 0.1 to 3.0 mg/kg was accompanied by clonal expansion of CD4+ and CD8+ blood T cells by week 6.

Sequencing was performed with immunoSEQ multiplex PCR; in TCRdb, only in-frame clones are kept and a portion is missing. The sample consists of about 55,000 clones, approximately 84% of them appearing once. The CDR3 runs to 12 residues. V gave up 0 bases and J gave up 15 bases; unmatched junction bases: 8. Looked up from germline, CDR1 is SQVTM and CDR2 is ANQGSEA. For this clone: Its cognate antigen is unknown.

The TCR was taken from an adult with an advanced solid tumor such as melanoma, head and neck, liver or kidney cancer. The material was CD4+ or CD8+ T cells sorted from blood, obtained in a trial of the OX40 agonist ivuxolimab. The chain recombines TRBV29-1 with TRBJ2-1, with 7 positions matching TRBD2. The CDR3 sequence: CSVEDPGREAFF. The CDR3 nucleotides read TGCAGCGTTGAAGATCCTGGGAGGGAGGCGTTCTTC.